This entry lists 21 T cell receptor beta chains sequenced from one sample in a study of monozygotic twins with inflammatory bowel disease. TCRdb reanalyzed the 5' RACE reads and collapses them to one entry per CDR3 protein, without DNA. Its listing shows more than 300,000 distinct CDR3 sequences. Material: blood. The receptors originated from a human donor with ulcerative colitis or Crohn's disease, or a healthy co-twin of an affected twin (not recorded which).

V and J are TRBV7-2 and TRBJ1-5; TCRdb proposes TRBD1, but this gene call is untestable without DNA. This CDR3 contains 13 residues. Germline-derived CDR1 and CDR2 are SGHTA and FQGNSA. CDR3: CASSATGLQPQHF.

The chain is built from TRBV5-1 and TRBJ2-1; lacking DNA, the TRBD1 call made by TCRdb goes unchecked. The CDR3 contains 16 residues. Germline V gene sequence: CDR1 SGHRS, CDR2 YFSETQ. The CDR3 here is CASSLVPGSSYNEQFF.

The gene calls are TRBV9 and TRBJ2-5; TCRdb returns TRBD1, unconfirmable since there is no DNA. Looked up from germline, CDR1 is SGDLS and CDR2 is YYNGEE. The CDR3 consists of 17 residues. The CDR3 sequence is CASSVGGAEGLQETQYF.

The V gene is TRBV18, the J gene TRBJ1-4; TCRdb outputs TRBD1, but without DNA this stays unchecked. The CDR3 runs to 15 residues. The germline CDR1 and CDR2 sequences are KGHSH and LQKENI. The CDR3 loop reads CASSLDSATNEKLFF. Drawing the rest from reference TRBV18 and TRBJ1-4, the complete variable domain is NAGVMQNPRHLVRRRGQEARLRCSPMKGHSHVYWYRQLPEEGLKFMVYLQKENIIDESGMPKERFSAEFPKEGPSILRIQQVVRGDSAAYFCASSLDSATNEKLFFGSGTQLSVL.

The chain has TRBV10-3 and TRBJ1-4. Germline V lookup: CDR1 ENHRY, CDR2 SYGVKD. The CDR3 runs to 14 residues. The CDR3 sequence is CAISEVGGREKLFF.

The chain has TRBV19 and TRBJ1-5; TCRdb names TRBD1, which stays unverified in the absence of DNA. Germline CDR1 and CDR2: LNHDA and SQIVND (reference sequence). This CDR3 is built from 17 residues. The CDR3 region is CASSLAPTGILNQPQHF.

This chain joins TRBV14 and TRBJ2-3; TCRdb names TRBD2, which stays unverified in the absence of DNA. The CDR3 contains 18 residues. CDR1 SGHDN and CDR2 FVKESK come from the germline V gene. CDR3 loop: CASSQTGTRPARTDTQYF.

This chain connects TRBV4-2 to TRBJ2-1; without DNA, the TCRdb call of TRBD2 cannot be checked. The CDR3 contains 16 residues. In germline, CDR1 is LGHNA, CDR2 YNFKEQ. The CDR3 is CASSQEAAGTYNEQFF.

V usage is TRBV7-2 and J usage is TRBJ2-1; TCRdb gives TRBD2 as the D gene, but with no DNA this cannot be confirmed. Germline lookup yields CDR1 SGHTA and CDR2 FQGNSA. The CDR3 spans 16 residues. CDR3 in amino acids: CASSPRRGSSYNEQFF. Variable domain in full (rest from reference TRBV7-2 and TRBJ2-1): GAGVSQSPSNKVTEKGKDVELRCDPISGHTALYWYRQSLGQGLEFLIYFQGNSAPDKSGLPSDRFSAERTGGSVSTLTIQRTQQEDSAVYLCASSPRRGSSYNEQFFGPGTRLTVL.

The V gene is TRBV20-1, the J gene TRBJ2-5; TCRdb's D gene call, TRBD2, goes unchecked for lack of DNA. The CDR3 has 16 residues. Per germline, CDR1 DFQATT and CDR2 SNEGSKA (reference sequence). CDR3 amino acids: CSARGWEKRSQETQYF.

The gene calls are TRBV6-2 or TRBV6-3 and TRBJ2-7; with no DNA, the TCRdb D assignment of TRBD1 cannot be verified. CDR1 and CDR2 from the germline V gene are MNHEY and SVGEGT. The CDR3 length is 15 residues. The CDR3 spells CASSFQRQGRYEQYF.

This rearrangement joins TRBV7-9 to TRBJ2-5. The CDR3 is 15 residues long. In germline, CDR1 is SEHNR, CDR2 FQNEAQ (reference sequence). CDR3 residues: CASTLVGVAEETQYF.

The chain combines TRBV9 with TRBJ1-1; TCRdb lists TRBD1, though no DNA is available to test this call. This CDR3 is built from 13 residues. Germline CDR1 and CDR2: SGDLS and YYNGEE. CDR3 sequence reads: CASSAGPGWEAFF.

The rearrangement uses TRBV7-2 and TRBJ2-7; TCRdb selects TRBD1, and the lack of DNA leaves this call unchecked. CDR1 and CDR2 (germline): SGHTA, FQGNSA. The CDR3 runs to 16 residues. CDR3 protein: CASSLFAQGGVYEQYF.

The rearrangement uses TRBV24-1 and TRBJ2-1; the TRBD1 assignment by TCRdb is unverifiable without DNA. CDR3 length: 18 amino acids. Germline CDR1 is KGHDR and CDR2 is SFDVKD. The chain's CDR3 is CATSDSRRDGGKSNEQFF.

This sequence joins TRBV13 and TRBJ2-7; TCRdb gives TRBD1 as the D gene, but with no DNA this cannot be confirmed. Germline V CDR1 and CDR2: PRHDT, FYEKMQ (reference sequence). The CDR3 loop spans 17 amino acids. The CDR3 region is CASSSKLTAGAYYEQYF.

This sequence joins TRBV10-1 and TRBJ1-5; the D call of TRBD1 rests on TCRdb alone, since no DNA is present to check it. The germline V gene encodes CDR1 WNHNN and CDR2 SYGVQD (reference sequence). The CDR3 length is 15 residues. This CDR3 reads CASSEKNRRKTPQHF.

The chain uses TRBV29-1 and TRBJ1-5. This CDR3 is built from 14 residues. CDR1 and CDR2 (germline): SQVTM, ANQGSEA. CDR3 in amino acids: CSVSDQWDNQPQHF.

V is TRBV3-1 and J is TRBJ2-1; TCRdb designates TRBD1, a call that cannot be tested without DNA. The CDR3 has 11 amino acids. CDR1 and CDR2 (germline): LGHDT, YNNKEL (reference sequence). The CDR3 reads CASSARSEQFF.

The chain joins TRBV7-8 to TRBJ2-1; with no DNA, the TCRdb D assignment of TRBD2 cannot be verified. This CDR3 has 16 residues. Germline CDR1 and CDR2: SGHVS and FQNEAQ. CDR3 region: CASSHRLAGGYNEQFF.

V is TRBV5-1 and J is TRBJ2-7; with no DNA, the TCRdb D assignment of TRBD1 cannot be verified. Germline CDR1 reads SGHRS; CDR2 reads YFSETQ. The CDR3 length is 12 residues. The CDR3 loop reads CASSTNREKQYF.